These 6 T cell receptor beta chains originate from one sample sequenced in a study of T cell responses to AZD1222 COVID-19 vaccine. The assay was immunoSEQ multiplex PCR, and TCRdb's table has in-frame clones only and misses some. The data hold 120,000 to 150,000 clones, with more than 75% observed a single time. Source: peripheral blood, taken on day 0 of AZD1222 vaccination. The receptor set was obtained from an adult in good health.

The chain has TRBV7-9 and TRBJ2-7; D unresolved. Germline CDR1 SEHNR, CDR2 FQNEAQ (reference sequence). Trimming took 4 bases from V and 5 from J, leaving 9 bases between them. The CDR3 contains 12 residues. The chain's CDR3 is CASSSDTDEQYF. CDR3 in DNA: TGTGCCAGCAGCTCCGACACAGACGAGCAGTACTTC.

The CDR3 here is CASSEVRGILEQYF. The DNA of the CDR3 is TGTGCCAGCAGTGAAGTCAGGGGGATTTTGGAGCAGTACTTC. The genes are TRBV2 and TRBJ2-7, with 7 bases fitting TRBD1. Germline V gene data show CDR1 as SNHLY and CDR2 as FYNNEI. The CDR3 covers 14 residues. The V gene end was trimmed by 1 base and the J gene end by 7 bases; junction bases not matched to a gene: 7.

The gene calls are TRBV4-3 and TRBJ2-6, with D unclear. Germline values: CDR1 LGHNA, CDR2 YSLEER. Between the trimmed V and J ends, which lost 0 bases and 4 bases, there was a span of 10 bases. CDR3 length: 16 residues. This CDR3 reads CASSQDMTAGANVLTF. DNA for the CDR3: TGCGCCAGCAGCCAAGATATGACGGCCGGGGCCAACGTCCTGACTTTC.

V is TRBV20-1 and J is TRBJ2-7; 8 bases agree with TRBD2. With V trimmed by 3 bases and J by 0 bases, 7 bases remained unmatched. This CDR3 region has 15 residues. Germline V gene data show CDR1 as DFQATT and CDR2 as SNEGSKA (reference sequence). The CDR3 sequence is CSASRSGRASYEQYF. In DNA, the CDR3 is TGCAGTGCTAGTAGGTCCGGGAGGGCCTCCTACGAGCAGTACTTC.

The chain combines TRBV29-1 with TRBJ1-3; D not resolved. V lost 8 bases and J 7 bases, leaving 9 bases between the germline ends. This CDR3 has 10 residues. Germline values: CDR1 SQVTM, CDR2 ANQGSEA. CDR3 in DNA: TGCAGCAACGCCGGGAACACCATATATTTT. Translated, it gives CSNAGNTIYF.

The J gene is TRBJ1-2, the V gene TRBV18; tentatively, D is TRBD1 (6 bases). V was clipped by 5 bases and J by 6 bases, with 16 bases between them. This CDR3 region has 14 residues. Germline values: CDR1 KGHSH, CDR2 LQKENI. CDR3: CASSNEGGEHGYTF. CDR3 bases: TGTGCCAGCTCAAACGAGGGGGGAGAGCATGGCTACACCTTC. The full variable domain, in which reference TRBV18 and TRBJ1-2 provide the parts outside the CDR3, is NAGVMQNPRHLVRRRGQEARLRCSPMKGHSHVYWYRQLPEEGLKFMVYLQKENIIDESGMPKERFSAEFPKEGPSILRIQQVVRGDSAAYFCASSNEGGEHGYTFGSGTRLTVV.